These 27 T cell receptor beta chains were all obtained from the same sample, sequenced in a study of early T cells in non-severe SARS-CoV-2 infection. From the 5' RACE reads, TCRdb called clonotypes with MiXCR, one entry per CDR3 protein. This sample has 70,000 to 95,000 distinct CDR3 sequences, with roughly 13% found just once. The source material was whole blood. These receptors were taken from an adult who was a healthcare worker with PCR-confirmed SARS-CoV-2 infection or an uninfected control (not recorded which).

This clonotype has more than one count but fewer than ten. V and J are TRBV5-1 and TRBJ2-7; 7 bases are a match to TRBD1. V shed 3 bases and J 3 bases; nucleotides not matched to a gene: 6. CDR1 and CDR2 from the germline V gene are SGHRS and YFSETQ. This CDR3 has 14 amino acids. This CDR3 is CASSSYRGSYEQYF. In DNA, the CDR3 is TGCGCCAGCAGCTCCTACAGGGGCAGCTACGAGCAGTACTTC.

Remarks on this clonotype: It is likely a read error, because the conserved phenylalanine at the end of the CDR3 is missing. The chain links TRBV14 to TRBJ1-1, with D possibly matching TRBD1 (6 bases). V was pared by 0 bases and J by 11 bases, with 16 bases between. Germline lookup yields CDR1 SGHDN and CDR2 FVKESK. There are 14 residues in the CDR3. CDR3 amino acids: CASSQDFGWGHAFI. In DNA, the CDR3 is TGTGCCAGCAGCCAAGATTTTGGCTGGGGGCATGCTTTCATT.

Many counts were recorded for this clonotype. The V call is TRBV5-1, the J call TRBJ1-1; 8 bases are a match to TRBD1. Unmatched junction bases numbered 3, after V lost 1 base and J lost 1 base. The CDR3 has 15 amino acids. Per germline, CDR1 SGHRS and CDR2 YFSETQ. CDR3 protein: CASSLRTGRNTEAFF. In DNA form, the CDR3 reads TGCGCCAGCAGCTTGCGGACAGGGAGGAACACTGAAGCTTTCTTT.

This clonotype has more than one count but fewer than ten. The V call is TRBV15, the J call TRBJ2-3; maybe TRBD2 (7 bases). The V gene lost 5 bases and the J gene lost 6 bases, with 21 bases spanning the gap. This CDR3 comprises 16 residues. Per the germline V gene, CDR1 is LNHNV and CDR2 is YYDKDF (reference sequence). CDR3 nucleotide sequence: TGTGCCACCAGCCCATTAGGACGGGGGGACATGGATACGCAGTATTTT. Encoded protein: CATSPLGRGDMDTQYF.

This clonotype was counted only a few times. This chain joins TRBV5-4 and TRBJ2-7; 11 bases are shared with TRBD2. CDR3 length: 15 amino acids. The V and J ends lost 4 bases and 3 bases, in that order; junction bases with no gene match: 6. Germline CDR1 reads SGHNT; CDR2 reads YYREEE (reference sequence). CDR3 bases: TGTGCCAGCAGCCAGACTAGCGGGGCTAACTACGAGCAGTACTTC. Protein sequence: CASSQTSGANYEQYF.

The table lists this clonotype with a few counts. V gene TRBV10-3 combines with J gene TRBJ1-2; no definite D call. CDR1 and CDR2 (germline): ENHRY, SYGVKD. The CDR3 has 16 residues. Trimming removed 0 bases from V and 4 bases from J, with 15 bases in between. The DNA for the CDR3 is TGTGCCATCAGTGAGTCGCTAAGCCAAGCCGCCTATGGCTACACCTTC. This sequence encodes CAISESLSQAAYGYTF.

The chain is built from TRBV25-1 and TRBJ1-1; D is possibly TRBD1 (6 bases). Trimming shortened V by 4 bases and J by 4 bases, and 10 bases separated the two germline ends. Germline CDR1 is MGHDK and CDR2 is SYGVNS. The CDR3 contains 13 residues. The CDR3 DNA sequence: TGTGCCAGCAGTGCCCAGGGGAGCACTGAAGCTTTCTTT. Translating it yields CASSAQGSTEAFF.

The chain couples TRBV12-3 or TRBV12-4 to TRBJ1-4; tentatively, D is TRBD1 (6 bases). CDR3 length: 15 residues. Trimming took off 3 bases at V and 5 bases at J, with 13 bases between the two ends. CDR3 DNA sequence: TGTGCCAGCAGTTTGTCGGGGGGCCGGAATGAAAAACTGTTTTTT. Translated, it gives CASSLSGGRNEKLFF.

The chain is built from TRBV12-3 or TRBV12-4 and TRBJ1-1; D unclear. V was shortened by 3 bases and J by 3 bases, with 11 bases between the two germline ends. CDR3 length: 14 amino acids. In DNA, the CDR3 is TGTGCCAGCAGTTTCCGGCAGGTGTACACTGAAGCTTTCTTT. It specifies CASSFRQVYTEAFF.

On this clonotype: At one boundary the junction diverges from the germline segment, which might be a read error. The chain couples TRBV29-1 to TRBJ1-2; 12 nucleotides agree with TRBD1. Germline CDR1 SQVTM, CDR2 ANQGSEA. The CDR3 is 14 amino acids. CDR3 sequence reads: CRVERGQGASGYTF. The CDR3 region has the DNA TGCCGCGTTGAAAGGGGACAGGGGGCGAGTGGCTACACCTTC.

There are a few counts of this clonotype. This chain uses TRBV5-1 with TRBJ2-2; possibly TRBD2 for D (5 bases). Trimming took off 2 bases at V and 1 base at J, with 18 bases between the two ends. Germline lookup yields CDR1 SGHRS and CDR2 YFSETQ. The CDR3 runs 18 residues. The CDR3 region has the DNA TGCGCCAGCAGCTTCATCCCTTTTAGCGTCGGGAACACCGGGGAGCTGTTTTTT. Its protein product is CASSFIPFSVGNTGELFF. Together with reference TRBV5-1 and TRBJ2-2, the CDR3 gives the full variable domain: KAGVTQTPRYLIKTRGQQVTLSCSPISGHRSVSWYQQTPGQGLQFLFEYFSETQRNKGNFPGRFSGRQFSNSRSEMNVSTLELGDSALYLCASSFIPFSVGNTGELFFGEGSRLTVL.

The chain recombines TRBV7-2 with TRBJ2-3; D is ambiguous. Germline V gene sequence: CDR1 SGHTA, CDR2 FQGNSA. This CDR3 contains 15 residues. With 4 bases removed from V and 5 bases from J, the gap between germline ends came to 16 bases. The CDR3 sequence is CASSSLGRTLDTQYF. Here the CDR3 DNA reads TGTGCCAGCAGCTCCCTCGGCCGTACCCTAGATACGCAGTATTTT.

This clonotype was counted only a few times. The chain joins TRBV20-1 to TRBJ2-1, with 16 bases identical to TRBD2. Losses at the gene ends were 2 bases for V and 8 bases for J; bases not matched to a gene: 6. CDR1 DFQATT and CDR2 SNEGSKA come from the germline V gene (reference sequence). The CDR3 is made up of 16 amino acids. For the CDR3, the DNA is TGCAGTGCTAGATCCGGGACTAGCGGGGGGGCCTATGAGCAGTTCTTC. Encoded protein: CSARSGTSGGAYEQFF.

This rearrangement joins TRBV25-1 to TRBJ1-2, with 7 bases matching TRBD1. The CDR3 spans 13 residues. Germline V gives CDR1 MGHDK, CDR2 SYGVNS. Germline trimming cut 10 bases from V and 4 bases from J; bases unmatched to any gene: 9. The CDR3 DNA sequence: TGTGCCACCAGGGGGGCAGGGGGCTATGGCTACACCTTC. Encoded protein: CATRGAGGYGYTF.

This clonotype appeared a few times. CDR3 nucleotide sequence: TGTGCCAGCAGTTACTCAGGGACAGATACGCAGTATTTT. This codes for CASSYSGTDTQYF. The V gene is TRBV6-6, the J gene TRBJ2-3; D remains ambiguous. Germline CDR1 MNHNY, CDR2 SVGAGI (reference sequence). The CDR3 contains 13 residues. V was shortened by 0 bases and J by 3 bases, with 4 bases between the two germline ends.

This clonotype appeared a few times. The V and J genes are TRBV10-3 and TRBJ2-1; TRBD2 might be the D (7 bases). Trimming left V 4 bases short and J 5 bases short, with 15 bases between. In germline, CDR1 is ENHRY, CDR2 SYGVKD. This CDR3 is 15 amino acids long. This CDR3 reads CAISGKAGADNEQFF. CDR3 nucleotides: TGTGCCATCAGTGGAAAGGCGGGGGCGGACAATGAGCAGTTCTTC.

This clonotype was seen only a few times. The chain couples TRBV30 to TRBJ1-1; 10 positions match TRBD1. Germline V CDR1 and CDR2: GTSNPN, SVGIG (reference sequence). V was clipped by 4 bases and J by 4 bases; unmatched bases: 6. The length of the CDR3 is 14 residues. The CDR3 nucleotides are TGTGCCTGGATAAGGGACAGGGGTGGCACTGAAGCTTTCTTT. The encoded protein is CAWIRDRGGTEAFF.

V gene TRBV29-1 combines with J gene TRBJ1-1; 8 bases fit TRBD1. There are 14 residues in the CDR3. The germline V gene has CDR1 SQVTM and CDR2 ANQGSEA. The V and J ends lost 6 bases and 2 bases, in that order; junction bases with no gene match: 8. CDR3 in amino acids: CSVVSDRVNTEAFF. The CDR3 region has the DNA TGCAGCGTGGTTTCGGACAGGGTTAACACTGAAGCTTTCTTT.

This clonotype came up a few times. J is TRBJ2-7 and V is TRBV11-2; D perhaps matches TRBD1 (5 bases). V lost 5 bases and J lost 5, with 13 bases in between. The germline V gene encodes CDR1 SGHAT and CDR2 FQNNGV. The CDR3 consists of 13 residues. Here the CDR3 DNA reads TGTGCCAGCAGCATTCTAGGGGTCCACGAGCAGTACTTC. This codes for CASSILGVHEQYF.

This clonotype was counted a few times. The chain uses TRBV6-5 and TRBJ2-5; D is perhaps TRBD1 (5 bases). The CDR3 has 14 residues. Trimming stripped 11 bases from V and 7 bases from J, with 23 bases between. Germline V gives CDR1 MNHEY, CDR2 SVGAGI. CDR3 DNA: TGTGCCTCATCCCTGAAACATGGCCAGGGGACCCAGTACTTC. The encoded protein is CASSLKHGQGTQYF.

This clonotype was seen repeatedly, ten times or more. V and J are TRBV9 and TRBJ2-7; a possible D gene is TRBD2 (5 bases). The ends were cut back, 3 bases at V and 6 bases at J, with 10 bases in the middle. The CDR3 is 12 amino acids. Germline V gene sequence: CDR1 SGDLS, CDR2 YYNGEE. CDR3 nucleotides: TGTGCCAGCAGCGCGACCGGAGGCGAGCAGTACTTC. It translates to CASSATGGEQYF.

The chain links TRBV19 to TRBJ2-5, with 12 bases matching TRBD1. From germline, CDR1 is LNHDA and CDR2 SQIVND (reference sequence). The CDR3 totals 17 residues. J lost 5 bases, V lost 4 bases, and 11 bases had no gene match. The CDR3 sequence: CASSRVARDRGLETQYF. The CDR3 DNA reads TGTGCCAGTAGTAGAGTGGCTCGGGACAGGGGGCTTGAGACCCAGTACTTC.

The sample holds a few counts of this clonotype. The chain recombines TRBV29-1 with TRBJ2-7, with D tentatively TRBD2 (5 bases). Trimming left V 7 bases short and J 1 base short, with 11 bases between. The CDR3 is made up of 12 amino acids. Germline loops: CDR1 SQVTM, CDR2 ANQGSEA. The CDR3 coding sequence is TGCAGCGCGGGTGGAGGATCCTACGAGCAGTACTTC. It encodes CSAGGGSYEQYF.

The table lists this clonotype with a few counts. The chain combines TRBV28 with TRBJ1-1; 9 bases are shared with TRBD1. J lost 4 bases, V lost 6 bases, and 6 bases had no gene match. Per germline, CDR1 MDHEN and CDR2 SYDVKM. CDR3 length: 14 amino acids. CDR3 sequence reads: CASRSRDRVTEAFF. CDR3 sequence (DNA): TGTGCCAGCAGGTCCCGGGACAGGGTCACTGAAGCTTTCTTT.

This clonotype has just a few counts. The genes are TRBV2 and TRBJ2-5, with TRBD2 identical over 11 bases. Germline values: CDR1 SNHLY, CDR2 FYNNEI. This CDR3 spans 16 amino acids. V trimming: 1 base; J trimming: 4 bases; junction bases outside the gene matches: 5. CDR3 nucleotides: TGTGCCAGCAGTGAAGAAGTAGCGGGGGGGAGAGAGACCCAGTACTTC. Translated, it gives CASSEEVAGGRETQYF.

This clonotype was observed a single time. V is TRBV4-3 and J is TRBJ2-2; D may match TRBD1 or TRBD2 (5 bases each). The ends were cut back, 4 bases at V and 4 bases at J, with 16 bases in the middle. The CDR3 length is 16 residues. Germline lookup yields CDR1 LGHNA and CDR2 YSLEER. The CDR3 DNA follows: TGCGCCAGCAGCCTGGATCCGGGACCCCGCACCGGGGAGCTGTTTTTT. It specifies CASSLDPGPRTGELFF.

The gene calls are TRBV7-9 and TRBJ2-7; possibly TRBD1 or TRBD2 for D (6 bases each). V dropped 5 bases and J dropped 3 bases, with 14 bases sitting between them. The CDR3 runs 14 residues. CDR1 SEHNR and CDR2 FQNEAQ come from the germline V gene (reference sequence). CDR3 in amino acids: CASSPGGLGYEQYF. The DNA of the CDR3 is TGTGCCAGCAGCCCTGGGGGGCTAGGCTACGAGCAGTACTTC.